The 27 T cell receptor beta chains below come from one sample, sequenced in a study of Tregs in tolerant kidney transplant recipients. Measured with immunoSEQ multiplex PCR; TCRdb has only the in-frame clones, and not every one. The profile shows 100,000 to 120,000 clones, around 89% of them singletons. The sequencing used CD4+ T cells from blood, collected before the transplant. All receptors derive from a human donor who received a combined kidney and bone marrow transplant.

This chain links TRBV2 with TRBJ2-7, with 7 bases identical to TRBD1. Germline CDR1 and CDR2: SNHLY and FYNNEI. This CDR3 has 14 amino acids. V lost 6 bases, J lost 2 bases, and 7 bases stayed unmatched. The DNA of the CDR3 is TGTGCCAGCAGGGGGGACAGCCAGACCTACGAGCAGTACTTC. Translating it yields CASRGDSQTYEQYF.

V gene TRBV7-6 combines with J gene TRBJ1-5; 7 nucleotides agree with TRBD1. V shed 6 bases, J shed 3 bases, and the junction held 5 bases outside the gene matches. CDR3 size: 14 residues. Germline V gene lookup returns CDR1 SGHVS and CDR2 FNYEAQ. The CDR3 sequence: CASSLTGDNQPQHF. Here the CDR3 DNA reads TGTGCCAGCAGTCTAACAGGGGACAATCAGCCCCAGCATTTT. Using reference TRBV7-6 and TRBJ1-5 for the parts outside the CDR3, the full variable domain is GAGVSQSPRYKVTKRGQDVALRCDPISGHVSLYWYRQALGQGPEFLTYFNYEAQQDKSGLPNDRFSAERPEGSISTLTIQRTEQRDSAMYRCASSLTGDNQPQHFGDGTRLSIL.

The chain links TRBV4-1 to TRBJ1-1, with a possible D match to TRBD1 (5 bases). Trimming cost V 2 bases and J 8 bases, with 15 bases left between them. The germline CDR1 and CDR2 sequences are MGHRA and YSYEKL. There are 14 residues in the CDR3. This CDR3 is CASSQFILYREAFF. CDR3 in DNA: TGCGCCAGCAGCCAATTTATTTTGTACAGGGAAGCTTTCTTT.

The chain uses TRBV19 and TRBJ1-5; 8 bases line up with TRBD1. This CDR3 contains 14 residues. V lost 5 bases to trimming and J lost 6 bases; unmatched junction nucleotides: 6. In germline, CDR1 is LNHDA, CDR2 SQIVND (reference sequence). The CDR3 reads CASSSQGAGQPQHF. CDR3 DNA: TGTGCCAGTAGTTCTCAGGGGGCAGGTCAGCCCCAGCATTTT.

The genes are TRBV6-5 and TRBJ1-1, with 9 positions matching TRBD1. Germline lookup yields CDR1 MNHEY and CDR2 SVGAGI. The CDR3 loop spans 14 amino acids. The ends lost 6 bases at V and 4 bases at J; junction bases unmatched: 6. The CDR3 loop is CASSQRTGATEAFF. The DNA for the CDR3 is TGTGCCAGCAGCCAACGGACAGGGGCCACTGAAGCTTTCTTT.

This chain joins TRBV29-1 and TRBJ1-1; maybe TRBD1 (5 bases). Germline V lookup: CDR1 SQVTM, CDR2 ANQGSEA. Trimming shortened V by 3 bases and J by 8 bases, and 22 bases separated the two germline ends. The length of the CDR3 is 15 residues. The CDR3 is CSVESVWGGRLEAFF. For the CDR3, the DNA is TGCAGCGTTGAGTCCGTTTGGGGGGGAAGACTCGAAGCTTTCTTT.

V gene TRBV4-1 combines with J gene TRBJ2-7; TRBD1 matches at 11 bases. Trimming removed 4 bases from V and 5 bases from J; junction bases left unmatched: 13. This CDR3 contains 17 residues. Germline lookup yields CDR1 MGHRA and CDR2 YSYEKL. The CDR3: CASSPLKAGQGADEQYF. In DNA form, the CDR3 reads TGCGCCAGCAGCCCCTTGAAGGCCGGACAGGGGGCCGACGAGCAGTACTTC.

V usage is TRBV30 and J usage is TRBJ2-1; TRBD2 aligns across 7 bases. The trim removed 2 bases at V and 8 bases at J, leaving 6 bases unmatched. Germline V gene lookup returns CDR1 GTSNPN and CDR2 SVGIG (reference sequence). This CDR3 has 13 amino acids. The CDR3 region has the DNA TGTGCCTGGAGTCGACTAGCAATGGATGAGCAGTTCTTC. It is translated as CAWSRLAMDEQFF.

The chain joins TRBV7-9 to TRBJ1-4; 9 bases match TRBD1. CDR1 SEHNR and CDR2 FQNEAQ come from the germline V gene (reference sequence). J lost 6 bases, V lost 5 bases, and 4 bases had no gene match. CDR3 length: 14 amino acids. The CDR3 nucleotides are TGTGCCAGCAGCAGGGACAGGGCAGATGAAAAACTGTTTTTT. This translates into CASSRDRADEKLFF.

The rearrangement uses TRBV9 and TRBJ2-5; TRBD2 might be the D (5 bases). V lost 6 bases to trimming and J lost 0 bases, with 18 bases between them. Germline CDR1 reads SGDLS; CDR2 reads YYNGEE. This CDR3 contains 16 residues. The chain's CDR3 is CASTPDGAAHQETQYF. CDR3 in DNA: TGTGCCAGCACCCCAGATGGAGCGGCCCACCAAGAGACCCAGTACTTC.

For the CDR3, the DNA is TGTGCCAGCAGTGCCAGGGGAAAGGGCACAGATACGCAGTATTTT. Translated, it gives CASSARGKGTDTQYF. The V gene is TRBV28, the J gene TRBJ2-3, with D possibly TRBD1 on 6 matching bases. The CDR3 is 15 amino acids. Germline CDR1 is MDHEN and CDR2 is SYDVKM. V dropped 5 bases and J dropped 1 base, with 13 bases sitting between them.

The chain combines TRBV18 with TRBJ2-1; 13 bases map to TRBD2. The J segment lost 9 bases and the V segment lost 3 bases, leaving 5 bases of the junction unmatched. Germline CDR1 is KGHSH and CDR2 is LQKENI. The CDR3 totals 15 residues. The CDR3 DNA reads as TGTGCCAGCTCACCCGGGACTAGCGGGATGACTGAGCAGTTCTTC. This sequence encodes CASSPGTSGMTEQFF.

In nucleotides, the CDR3 is TGCGCCAGCAGTGAGGGGACATTTGATGAGCAGTTCTTC. Its translation: CASSEGTFDEQFF. The chain is built from TRBV10-1 and TRBJ2-1; perhaps TRBD1 as D (6 bases). The CDR3 has 13 residues. Deletions cut 2 bases from V and 8 bases from J, with 10 bases between. Germline V gene data show CDR1 as WNHNN and CDR2 as SYGVQD (reference sequence).

V gene TRBV29-1 combines with J gene TRBJ1-2; 7 bases align to TRBD1. Losses at the gene ends were 3 bases for V and 3 bases for J; bases not matched to a gene: 4. The CDR3 is made up of 13 amino acids. Germline CDR1 is SQVTM and CDR2 is ANQGSEA. The CDR3, as DNA: TGCAGCGTTGATTGGCAGGGGGACTATGGCTACACCTTC. Translating gives CSVDWQGDYGYTF. Full variable domain (outside the CDR3, taken from reference TRBV29-1 and TRBJ1-2): SAVISQKPSRDICQRGTSLTIQCQVDSQVTMMFWYRQQPGQSLTLIATANQGSEATYESGFVIDKFPISRPNLTFSTLTVSNMSPEDSSIYLCSVDWQGDYGYTFGSGTRLTVV.

This clone was recorded only once. The rearrangement links TRBV5-1 to TRBJ2-7; D perhaps matches TRBD2 (5 bases). CDR3 length: 16 amino acids. V was clipped by 6 bases and J by 1 base, with 20 bases between them. From germline, CDR1 is SGHRS and CDR2 YFSETQ. Here the CDR3 reads CASTRTGVIGSYEQYF. In DNA form, the CDR3 reads TGCGCCAGCACCCGCACCGGGGTTATCGGATCCTACGAGCAGTACTTC.

This clone was observed once. The chain is built from TRBV25-1 and TRBJ2-2; D ambiguous. Germline CDR1 is MGHDK and CDR2 is SYGVNS. V shed 5 bases and J shed 6 bases, with 13 bases lying between them. The CDR3 runs to 14 residues. CDR3 DNA sequence: TGTGCCAGCAGTCGCATTTCTAACTCCGGGGAGCTGTTTTTT. Protein product: CASSRISNSGELFF.

In this sample, this clone turned up a few times. This chain joins TRBV18 and TRBJ2-1; 8 nucleotides agree with TRBD1. From germline, CDR1 is KGHSH and CDR2 LQKENI. The CDR3 runs 12 residues. V was pared by 5 bases and J by 14 bases, with 8 bases of the junction left unmatched. CDR3: CASSTIGQGEFF. CDR3 in DNA: TGTGCCAGCTCAACGATAGGACAGGGCGAGTTCTTC.

The genes are TRBV12-5 and TRBJ1-5; 9 positions match TRBD1. The ends lost 1 base at V and 5 bases at J; junction bases unmatched: 3. Germline V lookup: CDR1 LGHNT, CDR2 FRNRAP. This CDR3 is built from 15 residues. The chain's CDR3 is CASGLETGGDQPQHF. Here the CDR3 DNA reads TGTGCTAGTGGTTTGGAGACAGGGGGGGATCAGCCCCAGCATTTT. Supplemented by reference TRBV12-5 and TRBJ1-5, the full variable domain reads DARVTQTPRHKVTEMGQEVTMRCQPILGHNTVFWYRQTMMQGLELLAYFRNRAPLDDSGMPKDRFSAEMPDATLATLKIQPSEPRDSAVYFCASGLETGGDQPQHFGDGTRLSIL.

In its sample, this clone was seen once. This chain links TRBV4-2 with TRBJ2-1, with 10 bases lining up with TRBD2. Germline loops: CDR1 LGHNA, CDR2 YNFKEQ. The CDR3 loop spans 17 amino acids. Trimming at V came to 4 bases and at J to 2 bases, leaving 8 bases not matched to a gene. CDR3 sequence reads: CASSRFLAGDPYNEQFF. The CDR3 DNA reads TGTGCCAGCAGCCGGTTCCTAGCGGGGGATCCCTACAATGAGCAGTTCTTC.

The chain joins TRBV6-1 to TRBJ2-5, with 7 bases matching TRBD1. CDR1 and CDR2 (germline): MNHNS, SASEGT. The CDR3 totals 13 residues. The trim removed 8 bases at V and 2 bases at J, leaving 5 bases unmatched. CDR3 sequence (DNA): TGTGCCAGCGGAAGGACAGGACAAGAGACCCAGTACTTC. Translated, it gives CASGRTGQETQYF.

CDR3 amino acids: CASSPQGGEQYF. CDR3 sequence (DNA): TGTGCCAGCAGTCCACAGGGGGGCGAGCAGTACTTC. This sequence joins TRBV27 and TRBJ2-7, with TRBD1 identical over 8 bases. This CDR3 is 12 amino acids long. CDR1 is MNHEY, CDR2 SMNVEV, per germline (reference sequence). The ends lost 5 bases at V and 6 bases at J; junction bases unmatched: 3.

The J gene is TRBJ2-1, the V gene TRBV6-5; 8 bases are a match to TRBD2. The CDR3 has 15 residues. The germline V gene has CDR1 MNHEY and CDR2 SVGAGI. Trimming removed 6 bases from V and 1 base from J; junction bases left unmatched: 5. The CDR3: CASSLAGRSYNEQFF. DNA for the CDR3: TGTGCCAGCAGCTTAGCGGGGAGATCCTACAATGAGCAGTTCTTC.

The CDR3: CASGSGGLAGETQYF. For the CDR3, the DNA is TGTGCCAGCGGAAGTGGGGGACTCGCGGGGGAGACCCAGTACTTC. The gene calls are TRBV2 and TRBJ2-5; weak D call: TRBD2 (6 bases). V lost 8 bases, J lost 5 bases, and 21 bases lay in between. The CDR3 is 15 amino acids. Germline V gene sequence: CDR1 SNHLY, CDR2 FYNNEI. The full variable domain, completed using reference TRBV2 and TRBJ2-5, is EPEVTQTPSHQVTQMGQEVILRCVPISNHLYFYWYRQILGQKVEFLVSFYNNEISEKSEIFDDQFSVERPDGSNFTLKIRSTKLEDSAMYFCASGSGGLAGETQYFGPGTRLLVL.

The chain carries TRBV28 and TRBJ1-1; the match to TRBD1 covers 9 bases. From germline, CDR1 is MDHEN and CDR2 SYDVKM. Trimming at V came to 10 bases and at J to 4 bases, leaving 10 bases not matched to a gene. CDR3 length equals 14 residues. The DNA of the CDR3 is TGTGCCACTTATCGAACACAGGGGGCCACTGAAGCTTTCTTT. Its translation is CATYRTQGATEAFF.

The chain joins TRBV6-5 to TRBJ1-1, with a tentative D call TRBD1 (6 bases). Trimming removed 5 bases from V and 0 bases from J, with 10 bases in between. This CDR3 region has 14 residues. Germline values: CDR1 MNHEY, CDR2 SVGAGI. This CDR3 is CASSRTAMNTEAFF. The CDR3 DNA follows: TGTGCCAGCAGTCGGACAGCAATGAACACTGAAGCTTTCTTT.

The chain is built from TRBV5-6 and TRBJ1-2, with unresolved D. The V end was cut by 4 bases, the J end by 8 bases, with 21 bases between. This CDR3 spans 15 amino acids. The germline V gene encodes CDR1 SGHDT and CDR2 YYEEEE. For the CDR3, the DNA is TGTGCCAGCAGCATTGCGGGCGCACCTCTTGAAGGCTACACCTTC. It specifies CASSIAGAPLEGYTF.

The chain joins TRBV5-1 to TRBJ1-2, with TRBD1 matching 8 bases. The CDR3 length is 13 residues. Germline V lookup: CDR1 SGHRS, CDR2 YFSETQ. Trimming removed 4 bases from V and 7 bases from J; junction bases left unmatched: 6. In nucleotides, the CDR3 is TGCGCCAGCAGCAATCAGGGGGCCGCTGGCTACACCTTC. This translates into CASSNQGAAGYTF. The whole variable domain, filled in from reference TRBV5-1 and TRBJ1-2, reads KAGVTQTPRYLIKTRGQQVTLSCSPISGHRSVSWYQQTPGQGLQFLFEYFSETQRNKGNFPGRFSGRQFSNSRSEMNVSTLELGDSALYLCASSNQGAAGYTFGSGTRLTVV.